This record looks at one TCR beta chain sequence and its context. Losses at the gene ends were 2 bases for V and 10 bases for J; bases not matched to a gene: 6. The V gene's germline CDR1 is MNHEY and CDR2 SVGAGI. The CDR3 runs to 14 residues. Original analysis: Amplifying reference gene primers gave estimates of nucleated cell counts. The table came from immunoSEQ multiplex PCR; TCRdb's copy has only in-frame clones and leaves some out. V, J and clone size reflect that table, while D and trimming were determined from the DNA. The sample holds roughly 150,000 clones; just under 90% are singletons and the top ten take about a tenth. This specimen comes from a study of blood T cell repertoires in COVID-19. Study overall: The United States, Italy and Spain supplied acute and convalescent COVID-19 samples.

Enrollment of patients from Seattle took place during active infection, with longitudinal follow-up. The sequenced material came from peripheral blood. The chain employs TRBV6-5 and TRBJ2-1; 9 positions match TRBD2. This clonotype was sampled from a woman in her seventies with COVID-19, enrolled during active disease. CDR3 in DNA: TGTGCCAGCAGTTACGGGGATAGCGGGGGCGAGCAGTTCTTC. Its translation: CASSYGDSGGEQFF.